This T cell receptor (beta chain) was recorded in a study of blood T cell repertoires in COVID-19. Study summary: Donors in the United States, Italy and Spain gave samples during acute or convalescent COVID-19.

The germline CDR1 and CDR2 sequences are SGHAT and FQNNGV. Trimming left V 0 bases short and J 6 bases short, with 12 bases between. The CDR3 has 15 residues. Sequencing was performed with immunoSEQ multiplex PCR; in TCRdb, only in-frame clones are kept and a portion is missing. The data contain about 81,000 clones, roughly 88% of them seen just once; the ten biggest clones take up approximately 5.1%. The V call is TRBV11-2, the J call TRBJ1-5, with D hard to call. The sequencing input was peripheral blood. The TCR sequence derives from a woman of 80 years or more with acute or convalescent COVID-19. The CDR3 DNA reads TGTGCCAGCAGCTTAGATCATCTAGACGGTCAGCCCCAGCATTTT. As protein: CASSLDHLDGQPQHF.